The rows below give T cell receptor beta chains drawn from one sample of a study of blood T cells in healthy people across ages. TCRdb independently ran MiXCR on the 5' RACE reads; one entry per CDR3 protein. This table has 850,000 to 1,000,000 distinct CDR3 sequences, 40% to 60% appearing once. Sequenced sample: blood. Every receptor here comes from a man younger than 40 in good health. Each CDR3 is given without its conserved first and last residue. Each record gives: V gene, clone size, CDR3 protein. Clone sizes are given selectively: once, few, many, or a class where the clone is expanded.

TRBV7-9 | - | ASSLAGGGNNSPLH
TRBV4-1 | - | ASSQASPRGNQPQH
TRBV6-1 | - | ASSEQPEVSYEQY
TRBV7-2 | - | ASSFRTLTNTEAF
TRBV6-5 | - | ASRRQGPYGYT
TRBV7-6 | - | ASSGGTGRYEQY
TRBV6-2/TRBV6-3 | few | ASSPFGHSGANVLT
TRBV5-6 | few | ASSRKTGYQETQY
TRBV9 | - | ASSQQSGLSTDTQY
TRBV18 | - | ASSPETPNNSPLH
TRBV20-1 | - | SASSRGTGELF
TRBV20-1 | - | SASRPRESYGYT
TRBV12-3/TRBV12-4 | - | AGSLTTGPETQY
TRBV6-1 | few | ASRGTEHSNQPQH
TRBV2 | many | ASSEWWSYEQY
TRBV6-5 | - | ASSKDRVGYT
TRBV12-3/TRBV12-4 | few | ASCSGATSTDTQY
TRBV12-5 | - | ASGLVLPASSTGELF
TRBV20-1 | - | SARRVAPETQF
TRBV6-4 | many | ASSDSNGGSPLH
TRBV4-1 | - | ASSQVGQLGGDTQY
TRBV20-1 | - | SAQTGQGAWGYT
TRBV5-6 | - | ASSLARTFKYQETQY
TRBV6-4 | many | ASSDGEGSGYT